This passage covers 5 T cell receptor beta chains from one sample sequenced in a study of blood T cell repertoires in COVID-19. Clones were read by immunoSEQ multiplex PCR, and TCRdb kept only the in-frame ones, dropping some. The sample yields about 200,000 clones, around 83% seen once. Sequenced input: peripheral blood. The source of these receptors is a woman aged 80 or older with acute or convalescent COVID-19.

The J gene is TRBJ2-1, the V gene TRBV9; the D is unclear. The CDR3 contains 14 residues. CDR1 and CDR2 (germline): SGDLS, YYNGEE. V lost 0 bases and J 6 bases, leaving 10 bases between the germline ends. CDR3 loop: CASSVEDSRNEQFF. The DNA of the CDR3 is TGTGCCAGCAGCGTAGAGGATAGCCGCAATGAGCAGTTCTTC.

The chain joins TRBV19 to TRBJ1-2, with 10 bases identical to TRBD1. CDR3 size: 16 residues. Germline lookup yields CDR1 LNHDA and CDR2 SQIVND (reference sequence). Trimming removed 5 bases from V and 8 bases from J; junction bases left unmatched: 14. CDR3 amino acids: CASSPYSTGGIGGYTF. The CDR3 nucleotides read TGTGCCAGTAGTCCCTATTCGACAGGGGGCATAGGAGGCTACACCTTC. Full variable domain (remainder filled in from reference TRBV19 and TRBJ1-2): DGGITQSPKYLFRKEGQNVTLSCEQNLNHDAMYWYRQDPGQGLRLIYYSQIVNDFQKGDIAEGYSVSREKKESFPLTVTSAQKNPTAFYLCASSPYSTGGIGGYTFGSGTRLTVV.

V and J are TRBV4-2 and TRBJ1-1; 10 nucleotides agree with TRBD1. The CDR3 covers 19 residues. Germline V gene sequence: CDR1 LGHNA, CDR2 YNFKEQ. V was pared by 0 bases and J by 1 base, with 11 bases of the junction left unmatched. DNA of the CDR3: TGTGCCAGCAGCCAAGATGCGGCCGACAGGGGGCGGAGGAACACTGAAGCTTTCTTT. Translation: CASSQDAADRGRRNTEAFF.

The chain combines TRBV28 with TRBJ1-1, with D possibly being TRBD1 (5 bases). The CDR3 loop spans 15 amino acids. Germline CDR1 is MDHEN and CDR2 is SYDVKM. The ends were cut back, 5 bases at V and 1 base at J, with 14 bases in the middle. The CDR3 is CASSPRGGSNTEAFF. In DNA, the CDR3 is TGTGCCAGCAGTCCCCGGGGGGGATCGAACACTGAAGCTTTCTTT.

V and J are TRBV7-2 and TRBJ2-1; the match to TRBD2 covers 8 bases. V lost 1 base and J lost 5; bases outside the gene matches: 4. The CDR3 contains 15 residues. The germline V gene encodes CDR1 SGHTA and CDR2 FQGNSA. CDR3 loop: CASSLGTSGNNEQFF. DNA of the CDR3: TGTGCCAGCAGCTTAGGCACTAGCGGAAACAATGAGCAGTTCTTC.